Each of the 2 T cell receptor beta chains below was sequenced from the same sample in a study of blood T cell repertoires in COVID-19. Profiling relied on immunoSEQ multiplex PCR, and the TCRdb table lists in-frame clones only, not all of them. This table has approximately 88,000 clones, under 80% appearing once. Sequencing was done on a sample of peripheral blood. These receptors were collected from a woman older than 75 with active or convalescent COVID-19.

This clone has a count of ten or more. For the CDR3, the DNA is TGTGCCAGCACCCGTCCCGGGACAGGGCTCGGCTACACCTTC. Translated: CASTRPGTGLGYTF. The chain links TRBV28 to TRBJ1-2; 9 bases fit TRBD1. This CDR3 comprises 14 residues. The V gene's germline CDR1 is MDHEN and CDR2 SYDVKM. After removal of 7 bases from V and 8 bases from J, the junction contained 11 bases not matched to a gene.

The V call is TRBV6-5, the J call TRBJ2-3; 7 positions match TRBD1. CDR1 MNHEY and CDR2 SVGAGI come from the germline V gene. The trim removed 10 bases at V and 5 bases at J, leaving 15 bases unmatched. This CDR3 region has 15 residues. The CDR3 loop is CAIQNPDREGDTQYF. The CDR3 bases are TGTGCCATCCAAAACCCCGACAGGGAAGGAGATACGCAGTATTTT.